This T cell receptor beta chain stems from a study of cytomegalovirus exposure and HLA in healthy donors. V dropped 1 base and J dropped 3 bases, with 9 bases sitting between them. Germline assignment: CDR1 SEHNR and CDR2 FQNEAQ (reference sequence). This CDR3 is built from 15 residues. Study-wide results and limits: Cytomegalovirus-associated TCR beta chains were listed, numbering some 180.

Vbeta (60) and Jbeta (13) primers were used in the PCR. The assay was immunoSEQ multiplex PCR, and TCRdb's table has in-frame clones only and misses some. The sample contains some 130,000 clones, around 75% of which appear only once. Turning to this clone: Its cognate antigen is unknown.

The TCR sequence derives from a man aged 35 to 55 in good health and CMV-seronegative. Sequenced material: PBMCs. The V call is TRBV7-9, the J call TRBJ1-4; D uncertain. CDR3 in DNA: TGTGCCAGCAGCTTAGGCCCCCAGGCTAATGAAAAACTGTTTTTT. Protein sequence: CASSLGPQANEKLFF.